The 9 T cell receptor beta chains listed next were all sequenced from one sample in a study of identical twins (dated by TCRdb to 2016 to 2017). Library method: 5' RACE. Sequencing relied on an Illumina HiSeq 2000. Through fastp at Q25 and MiXCR, TCRdb rebuilt clones from the public reads, retaining in-frame beta chains. Rows are combined by CDR3 protein, so each entry shows the most common genes and DNA. This sample gives nearly 900,000 distinct CDR3 sequences in total; 12% of them show up just once. The ten largest clones take up about 1.6% of the sample. The data were also submitted as part of a second study, on yellow fever vaccine responses in identical twins.

The sequenced sample consisted of PBMCs. These receptors all come from a woman under 30 in good health.

The V and J genes are TRBV10-3 and TRBJ1-2; perhaps TRBD1 as D (5 bases). This CDR3 is 16 amino acids long. Per the germline V gene, CDR1 is ENHRY and CDR2 is SYGVKD. Trimming removed 6 bases at V and 1 base at J, with 18 bases between. In DNA form, the CDR3 reads TGTGCCATCAGCGATCCGGAGACAGCCGTTAACTATGGCTACACCTTC. This gives the protein CAISDPETAVNYGYTF.

A few counts support this clonotype. V and J are TRBV6-1 and TRBJ2-7; possible D gene TRBD1, 6 bases. This CDR3 region has 14 residues. CDR1 and CDR2 from the germline V gene are MNHNS and SASEGT. Trimming took off 4 bases at V and 3 bases at J, with 13 bases between the two ends. The CDR3 loop is CASSAGTNHYEQYV. Written as DNA, the CDR3 is TGTGCCAGCAGTGCAGGGACAAACCACTACGAGCAGTACGTC.

This clonotype was seen a handful of times. The rearrangement joins TRBV5-1 to TRBJ2-1; D remains ambiguous. CDR1 and CDR2 (germline): SGHRS, YFSETQ. Trimming removed 0 bases from V and 8 bases from J, with 15 bases in between. This CDR3 is built from 15 residues. The DNA of the CDR3 is TGCGCCAGCAGCTTGGCCACTCCCAGCCGGGATGAGCAGTTCTTC. This sequence encodes CASSLATPSRDEQFF.

This clonotype appeared a few times. V usage is TRBV25-1 and J usage is TRBJ2-3; 7 nucleotides align to TRBD1. V shed 7 bases, J shed 2 bases, and the junction held 3 bases outside the gene matches. This CDR3 is 13 amino acids long. Per germline, CDR1 MGHDK and CDR2 SYGVNS. CDR3 nucleotide sequence: TGTGCCAGCACGGGACAGTACACAGATACGCAGTATTTT. As protein: CASTGQYTDTQYF.

The table lists this clonotype with a few counts. The chain carries TRBV27 and TRBJ2-7, with 13 bases that match TRBD2. From germline, CDR1 is MNHEY and CDR2 SMNVEV (reference sequence). The CDR3 covers 15 residues. With 5 bases clipped from V and 2 bases from J, the junction kept 3 bases outside the gene matches. The CDR3 DNA reads as TGTGCCAGCAGTCCGACTAGCGGGGGGACCTACGAGCAGTACGTC. Translated: CASSPTSGGTYEQYV.

This clonotype came up many times. The chain carries TRBV7-2 and TRBJ2-1; D may be TRBD1 (6 bases). CDR3 length: 14 residues. CDR1 SGHTA and CDR2 FQGNSA come from the germline V gene. V dropped 7 bases and J dropped 1 base, with 11 bases sitting between them. For the CDR3, the DNA is TGTGCCAGCACCCAGGACAGATCCTACAATGAGCAGTTCTTC. Amino acid sequence: CASTQDRSYNEQFF. Combining the CDR3 with reference TRBV7-2 and TRBJ2-1 gives the whole variable domain GAGVSQSPSNKVTEKGKDVELRCDPISGHTALYWYRQSLGQGLEFLIYFQGNSAPDKSGLPSDRFSAERTGGSVSTLTIQRTQQEDSAVYLCASTQDRSYNEQFFGPGTRLTVL.

This clonotype has just a few counts. This CDR3 is CASRRPGTTYEQYF. CDR3 in DNA: TGCGCCAGCAGACGACCCGGGACTACCTACGAGCAGTACTTC. J is TRBJ2-7 and V is TRBV5-1; 7 bases fit TRBD2. From germline, CDR1 is SGHRS and CDR2 YFSETQ. With V trimmed by 5 bases and J by 2 bases, 7 bases remained unmatched. This CDR3 is built from 14 residues.

This clonotype has a count of ten or more. The chain couples TRBV10-3 to TRBJ2-7; 8 bases match TRBD1. V trimming: 4 bases; J trimming: 1 base; junction bases outside the gene matches: 3. Germline lookup yields CDR1 ENHRY and CDR2 SYGVKD. The CDR3 is 14 residues long. The CDR3 sequence is CAISGQGSSYEQYV. The CDR3, as DNA: TGTGCCATCAGTGGACAGGGGTCGTCCTACGAGCAGTACGTC.

This clonotype was recorded at least ten times. The gene calls are TRBV5-1 and TRBJ1-6, with a weak D call TRBD1 (5 bases). The CDR3 has 15 amino acids. Trimming stripped 1 base from V and 5 bases from J, with 10 bases between. Germline values: CDR1 SGHRS, CDR2 YFSETQ. CDR3: CASSLRDGHNSPLHF. The CDR3 DNA sequence: TGCGCCAGCAGCTTGAGGGACGGTCATAATTCACCCCTCCACTTT. Full variable domain (rest looked up from reference TRBV5-1 and TRBJ1-6): KAGVTQTPRYLIKTRGQQVTLSCSPISGHRSVSWYQQTPGQGLQFLFEYFSETQRNKGNFPGRFSGRQFSNSRSEMNVSTLELGDSALYLCASSLRDGHNSPLHFGNGTRLTVT.